Reported below is one TCR beta chain. This specimen comes from a study of CD8 T cells in ankylosing spondylitis. Preparation of TCR beta libraries was done by quantitative 5'-RACE with molecular barcodes. Each CDR3 protein gets one entry after TCRdb re-called the 5' RACE reads with MiXCR. The sample consists of about 89,000 distinct CDR3 sequences, roughly 30% of them appearing once. The sequence was obtained from a male donor with ankylosing spondylitis or in good health (not recorded which). Sequencing was done on a sample of blood, either unsorted or a sorted T cell fraction (not recorded which).

The CDR3: CSVETRSGYTF. CDR3 bases: TGCAGCGTAGAGACCCGTTCCGGCTACACCTTC. V and J are TRBV29-1 and TRBJ1-2; no clear D gene. CDR3 length: 11 amino acids. In germline, CDR1 is SQVTM, CDR2 ANQGSEA. The V gene lost 6 bases and the J gene lost 8 bases, with 13 bases spanning the gap.